The 5 T cell receptor beta chains given below trace back to one sample, sequenced in a study of T cell changes during pregnancy in multiple sclerosis. This table comes from immunoSEQ multiplex PCR, and its TCRdb copy is limited to in-frame clones, with some not included. The sample contains over 50,000 clones, about 86% of which appear only once. Sequencing input: peripheral blood from another person, used as feeder cells. These receptors all stem from a human donor whose cells served as feeder cells for cultures in a pregnancy study.

This clone has more than one count but fewer than ten. The chain combines TRBV7-8 with TRBJ2-2; D unclear. The V end was cut by 6 bases, the J end by 1 base, with 6 bases between. The germline V gene encodes CDR1 SGHVS and CDR2 FQNEAQ. This CDR3 has 13 residues. CDR3 sequence (DNA): TGTGCCAGCAGTTCCAAGAACACCGGGGAGCTGTTTTTT. Amino acids: CASSSKNTGELFF.

The V gene is TRBV5-1, the J gene TRBJ2-7, with 7 bases that match TRBD2. V shed 2 bases and J 7 bases; nucleotides not matched to a gene: 12. This CDR3 contains 15 residues. Germline V gives CDR1 SGHRS, CDR2 YFSETQ. CDR3 sequence reads: CASSFSGPGWEEQYF. CDR3 DNA sequence: TGCGCCAGCAGCTTTAGCGGGCCTGGTTGGGAAGAGCAGTACTTC.

The J gene is TRBJ1-2, the V gene TRBV7-9; 7 bases align to TRBD1. V shed 6 bases and J 7 bases; nucleotides not matched to a gene: 11. Germline values: CDR1 SEHNR, CDR2 FQNEAQ (reference sequence). This CDR3 contains 14 residues. The CDR3 reads CASRFGDSYIGYTF. DNA of the CDR3: TGTGCCAGCAGATTCGGGGACAGCTATATTGGCTACACCTTC.

The chain couples TRBV30 to TRBJ1-5; D possibly corresponds to TRBD1 (5 bases). This CDR3 has 12 amino acids. Between the trimmed V and J ends, which lost 1 base and 5 bases, there was a span of 6 bases. The V gene's germline CDR1 is GTSNPN and CDR2 SVGIG (reference sequence). This chain's CDR3 is CAWSDRHQPQHF. DNA of the CDR3: TGTGCCTGGAGTGACAGGCATCAGCCCCAGCATTTT.

J is TRBJ2-7 and V is TRBV7-2; no definite D call. The germline V and J ends were trimmed by 1 base and 1 base, with 8 bases remaining between them. Germline loops: CDR1 SGHTA, CDR2 FQGNSA. The CDR3 length is 14 residues. DNA for the CDR3: TGTGCCAGCAGCTTAGAAGAACAATCCTACGAGCAGTACTTC. It is translated as CASSLEEQSYEQYF.